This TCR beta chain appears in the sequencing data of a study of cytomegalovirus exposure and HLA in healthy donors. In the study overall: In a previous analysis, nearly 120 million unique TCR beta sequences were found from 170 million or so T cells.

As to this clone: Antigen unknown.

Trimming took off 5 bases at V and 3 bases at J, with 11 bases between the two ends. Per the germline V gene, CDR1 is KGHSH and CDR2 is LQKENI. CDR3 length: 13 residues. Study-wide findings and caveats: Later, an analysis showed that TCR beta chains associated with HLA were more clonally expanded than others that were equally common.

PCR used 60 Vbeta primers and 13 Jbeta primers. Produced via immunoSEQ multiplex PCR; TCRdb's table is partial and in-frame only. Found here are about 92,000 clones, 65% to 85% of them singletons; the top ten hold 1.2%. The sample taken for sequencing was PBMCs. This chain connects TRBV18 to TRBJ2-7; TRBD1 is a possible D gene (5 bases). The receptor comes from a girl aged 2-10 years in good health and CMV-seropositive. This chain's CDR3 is CASSEFQGYEQYF. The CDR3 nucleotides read TGTGCCAGCTCAGAGTTTCAGGGCTACGAGCAGTACTTC.